This TCR beta chain is from a study of early T cells in non-severe SARS-CoV-2 infection. Study-level points and caveats: Using VDJdb, the matching emphasized anti-spike CD8 responses while missing private and CD4 specificities.

This clonotype was seen repeatedly, ten times or more. What it recognizes is unknown. Germline V lookup: CDR1 SGDLS, CDR2 YYNGEE. Trimming removed 3 bases at V and 1 base at J, with 13 bases between. The CDR3 is 15 amino acids. In the library, individual cDNA molecules carried attached unique molecular identifiers. TCRdb reprocessed the 5' RACE reads via MiXCR and lists one record per CDR3 protein. The sample shows roughly 36,000 distinct CDR3 sequences, around 5.9% of them seen only once. Sample: whole blood. The chain couples TRBV9 to TRBJ1-1; possibly TRBD1 for D (6 bases). The clonotype was recovered from an adult who was a healthcare worker with PCR-confirmed SARS-CoV-2 infection or an uninfected control (not recorded which). The DNA of the CDR3 is TGTGCCAGCAGCGCCTACAGGGCGGAGAACACTGAAGCTTTCTTT. Translating it yields CASSAYRAENTEAFF.